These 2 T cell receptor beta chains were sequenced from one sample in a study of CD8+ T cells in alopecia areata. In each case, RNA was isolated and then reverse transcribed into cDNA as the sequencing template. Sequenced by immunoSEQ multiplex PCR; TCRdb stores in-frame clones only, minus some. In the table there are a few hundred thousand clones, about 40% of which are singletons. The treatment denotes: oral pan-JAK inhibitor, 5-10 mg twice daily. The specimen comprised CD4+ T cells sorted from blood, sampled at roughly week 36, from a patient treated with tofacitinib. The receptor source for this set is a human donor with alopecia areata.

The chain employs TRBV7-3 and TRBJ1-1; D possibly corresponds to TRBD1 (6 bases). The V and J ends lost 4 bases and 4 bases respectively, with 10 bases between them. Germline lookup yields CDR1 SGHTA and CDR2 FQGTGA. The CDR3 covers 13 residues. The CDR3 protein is CASSSNRATEAFF. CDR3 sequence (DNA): TGTGCCAGCAGCTCCAACAGGGCCACTGAAGCTTTCTTT.

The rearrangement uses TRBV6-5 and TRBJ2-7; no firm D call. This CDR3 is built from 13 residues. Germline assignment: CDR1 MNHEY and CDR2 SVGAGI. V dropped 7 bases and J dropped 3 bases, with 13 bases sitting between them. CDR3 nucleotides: TGTGCCAGCATTCCACCAACACTCTACGAGCAGTACTTC. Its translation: CASIPPTLYEQYF.